The source of this TCR beta chain is a study of blood T cells in healthy people across ages. As for the study in general: Per two T cells, about one barcoded beta molecule was captured through template switching.

Notes on the study in general: PBMCs that were unsorted prevented a conclusive naive versus antigen-experienced comparison. As naive T cell percentage varied, TCR beta diversity correlated strongly with it.

Donors each provided 8 to 10 milliliters of peripheral blood. Using a J-beta primer mix together with a sample-barcoded 5' primer, a second PCR was run for roughly 7 to 11 cycles. One entry per CDR3 protein, called by TCRdb with MiXCR from the 5' RACE reads. Among about 1.1 million distinct CDR3 sequences listed, less than 45% were seen once. This clonotype has a handful of counts. Its antigen is as yet unknown. V shed 6 bases and J shed 6 bases, with 12 bases lying between them. The CDR3 sequence is 12 residues long. In germline, CDR1 is DFQATT, CDR2 SNEGSKA (reference sequence). The sequence was obtained from a man between 18 and 29 years old in good health. Sequenced sample: blood. V usage is TRBV20-1 and J usage is TRBJ1-5; maybe TRBD1 (6 bases). CDR3 residues: CSADTGFQPQHF. The CDR3 nucleotides are TGCAGTGCGGACACAGGGTTTCAGCCCCAGCATTTT.